This TCR beta chain derives from a study of cytomegalovirus exposure and HLA in healthy donors. PCR involved 60 Vbeta and 13 Jbeta primers. Only in-frame clones appear in the TCRdb table, and some are missing; sequencing was by immunoSEQ multiplex PCR. Of 150,000 to 200,000 clones detected, 76% appear once; the ten largest clones hold about 0.8%. Germline assignment: CDR1 SGHAT and CDR2 FQDESV (reference sequence). Trimming removed 4 bases from V and 7 bases from J, with 13 bases in between. This CDR3 comprises 13 residues. The rearrangement uses TRBV11-1 and TRBJ1-1; D is unresolved. What was sequenced was PBMCs. The clonotype was recovered from a female donor in good health and CMV-seronegative. This CDR3 reads CASSSLVGGEAFF. DNA of the CDR3: TGTGCCAGCAGCTCCTTGGTGGGAGGTGAAGCTTTCTTT.